This T cell receptor (beta chain) was recorded in a study of blood T cell repertoires in COVID-19. J lost 5 bases, V lost 1 base, and 5 bases had no gene match. CDR1 and CDR2 (germline): SGHNT, YYREEE (reference sequence). CDR3 length: 14 amino acids. Original processing notes: Nucleated cell number was recorded as an estimate derived from reference gene primer amplification. Generated by immunoSEQ multiplex PCR, the TCRdb table keeps only in-frame clones and is missing some. V, J and clone size were drawn from that table, and D and trimming were deduced from the DNA. The sample contains 110,000 to 150,000 clones, less than 85% of which appear only once.

Sequencing input: peripheral blood. The chain is built from TRBV5-4 and TRBJ2-5; 7 bases line up with TRBD1. The sequence derives from a woman over 75 in a cohort sampled during active or convalescent COVID-19. CDR3 bases: TGTGCCAGCAGCTTGCAGGGCAGGGGGGAGACCCAGTACTTC. Amino acids: CASSLQGRGETQYF.